Listed here are 20 T cell receptor beta chains from one sample, sequenced in a study of T cells in Graves' hyperthyroidism and ophthalmopathy. The TCR beta CDR3 regions underwent amplification using RNA transcripts as the source. HTBI primers drove first-round RT-PCR of the TCR CDR3. TCRdb ran MiXCR on the multiplex PCR reads and lists one entry per CDR3 protein. Among 450,000 to 650,000 distinct CDR3 sequences listed, over 15% were seen once. The sequenced sample was blood. The receptors stem from a woman aged 18-29 years with Graves' ophthalmopathy.

The chain uses TRBV2 and TRBJ1-2; D uncertain. CDR1 is SNHLY and CDR2 is FYNNEI in the germline V gene. The V end was cut by 7 bases, the J end by 4 bases, with 19 bases between. This CDR3 is built from 15 residues. In DNA form, the CDR3 reads TGTGCCAGCATCCTCGTGGTTAGACTTCTCTATGGCTACACCTTC. It translates to CASILVVRLLYGYTF.

The CDR3 is CASSLRFSGANVLTF. The CDR3 nucleotides read TGCGCCAGCAGCCTGAGATTCTCTGGGGCCAACGTCCTGACTTTC. The chain joins TRBV5-1 to TRBJ2-6; no clear D. CDR1 and CDR2 from the germline V gene are SGHRS and YFSETQ. Trimming shortened V by 4 bases and J by 0 bases, and 8 bases separated the two germline ends. CDR3 length: 15 residues.

The CDR3 DNA sequence: TGTGCCAGCACCCCGAGCGGGGGGGCGAAGACCCAGTACTTC. Encoded protein: CASTPSGGAKTQYF. V usage is TRBV12-3 or TRBV12-4 and J usage is TRBJ2-5, with 10 bases aligning to TRBD2. The J segment lost 6 bases and the V segment lost 7 bases, leaving 8 bases of the junction unmatched. This CDR3 is built from 14 residues.

In this sample, this clonotype turned up many times. The V and J genes are TRBV5-1 and TRBJ1-1; D not resolved. V was shortened by 0 bases and J by 6 bases, with 12 bases between the two germline ends. CDR3 length: 14 residues. Germline values: CDR1 SGHRS, CDR2 YFSETQ. CDR3 DNA: TGCGCCAGCAGCTTGGGTCCGGCAGCACCTGAAGCTTTCTTT. Translating it yields CASSLGPAAPEAFF.

This clonotype was counted between two and nine times. Here the CDR3 DNA reads TGTGCCAGCAGACGAGCCGGGACAGCAAAACAAGAGACCCAGTACTTC. Its protein product is CASRRAGTAKQETQYF. This chain links TRBV6-2 or TRBV6-3 with TRBJ2-5; 7 nucleotides agree with TRBD1. The junction had 12 bases not matched to a gene; V was cut back by 6 bases and J by 2 bases. The CDR3 is made up of 16 amino acids. Germline-derived CDR1 and CDR2 are MNHEY and SVGEGT.

This clonotype was observed many times. The chain joins TRBV2 to TRBJ1-1; D is unclear. The CDR3 totals 12 residues. Trimming took 4 bases from V and 5 from J, leaving 8 bases between them. Germline lookup yields CDR1 SNHLY and CDR2 FYNNEI. For the CDR3, the DNA is TGTGCCAGCAGTGGCGAAGGGACTGAAGCTTTCTTT. It codes for CASSGEGTEAFF. Variable domain in full (rest from reference TRBV2 and TRBJ1-1): EPEVTQTPSHQVTQMGQEVILRCVPISNHLYFYWYRQILGQKVEFLVSFYNNEISEKSEIFDDQFSVERPDGSNFTLKIRSTKLEDSAMYFCASSGEGTEAFFGQGTRLTVV.

This clonotype was observed a few times. The chain employs TRBV2 and TRBJ2-7; no clear D. This CDR3 is built from 14 residues. The germline CDR1 and CDR2 sequences are SNHLY and FYNNEI. V was cut by 7 bases and J by 0 bases, with 13 bases left in between. The CDR3 DNA sequence: TGTGCCAGCATATTCGGTCAGAGCTCCTACGAGCAGTACTTC. Amino acids: CASIFGQSSYEQYF.

This clonotype has a count of ten or more. The chain employs TRBV5-1 and TRBJ1-1, with D perhaps matching TRBD1 (6 bases). Germline V CDR1 and CDR2: SGHRS, YFSETQ. This CDR3 has 14 residues. The V gene lost 1 base and the J gene lost 7 bases, with 14 bases spanning the gap. The CDR3 loop reads CASSLPHNRDEAFF. CDR3 bases: TGCGCCAGCAGCTTGCCCCATAACAGGGATGAAGCTTTCTTT.

This clonotype was observed many times. This chain uses TRBV6-7 with TRBJ2-7, with D uncertain. TRBV6-7 is an ORF for which the function is uncertain. The CDR3 is 13 residues long. V gave up 6 bases and J gave up 2 bases, with 11 bases separating them. The CDR3 bases are TGTGCCAGCAGCCTCCTTGGCACCTACGAGCAGTACTTC. Protein sequence: CASSLLGTYEQYF.

This clonotype was found many times. J is TRBJ1-5 and V is TRBV27, with a possible D match to TRBD1 (6 bases). Trimming shortened V by 5 bases and J by 8 bases, and 16 bases separated the two germline ends. This CDR3 has 14 amino acids. Germline V gene sequence: CDR1 MNHEY, CDR2 SMNVEV (reference sequence). The CDR3 nucleotides read TGTGCCAGCAGTCAGGACAGTGCGATGAAGCCCCAGCATTTT. It translates to CASSQDSAMKPQHF.

The CDR3 reads CASSAHDGGGDTEAFF. DNA for the CDR3: TGTGCCAGCAGTGCCCACGATGGGGGGGGGGACACTGAAGCTTTCTTT. V usage is TRBV6-1 and J usage is TRBJ1-1; the D gene is possibly TRBD1 (5 bases). Germline V lookup: CDR1 MNHNS, CDR2 SASEGT. The germline V and J ends were trimmed by 4 bases and 3 bases, with 18 bases remaining between them. The CDR3 spans 16 residues.

In this sample, this clonotype turned up a few times. The V and J genes are TRBV20-1 and TRBJ2-3; D possibly corresponds to TRBD2 (5 bases). Germline values: CDR1 DFQATT, CDR2 SNEGSKA (reference sequence). The V gene lost 6 bases and the J gene lost 6 bases, with 16 bases spanning the gap. This CDR3 region has 13 residues. This chain's CDR3 is CSAPGLASDTQYF. The CDR3 nucleotides are TGCAGTGCCCCTGGACTCGCAAGCGATACGCAGTATTTT.

At least ten counts were recorded for this clonotype. This chain joins TRBV3-1 and TRBJ2-3, with 8 bases identical to TRBD2. V was pared by 4 bases and J by 5 bases, with 17 bases of the junction left unmatched. CDR1 and CDR2 from the germline V gene are LGHDT and YNNKEL (reference sequence). The CDR3 consists of 18 residues. The CDR3 region is CASSPPHQLAARGDTQYF. The CDR3 DNA sequence: TGTGCCAGCAGCCCCCCCCACCAACTAGCGGCTCGGGGAGATACGCAGTATTTT.

This clonotype was seen many times. The chain employs TRBV10-3 and TRBJ2-7, with 10 bases lining up with TRBD1. Germline V gene data show CDR1 as ENHRY and CDR2 as SYGVKD. The CDR3 consists of 14 residues. V gave up 6 bases and J gave up 2 bases; unmatched junction bases: 4. CDR3 sequence reads: CAISRDRGPYEQYF. In DNA form, the CDR3 reads TGTGCCATCAGCCGGGACAGGGGCCCCTACGAGCAGTACTTC.

The V call is TRBV15, the J call TRBJ2-4, with TRBD1 identical over 10 bases. CDR1 and CDR2 from the germline V gene are LNHNV and YYDKDF (reference sequence). There are 18 residues in the CDR3. The J segment lost 0 bases and the V segment lost 3 bases, leaving 8 bases of the junction unmatched. The CDR3 region is CATSRDRGYDGAKNIQYF. Here the CDR3 DNA reads TGTGCCACCAGCAGGGACAGGGGGTATGATGGAGCCAAAAACATTCAGTACTTC.

This chain connects TRBV20-1 to TRBJ1-6; 7 bases are shared with TRBD1. Germline CDR1 DFQATT, CDR2 SNEGSKA (reference sequence). The CDR3 runs to 15 residues. With V trimmed by 6 bases and J by 0 bases, 5 bases remained unmatched. This CDR3 is CSALGTDSYNSPLHF. The CDR3 DNA follows: TGCAGTGCCCTGGGGACAGACTCCTATAATTCACCCCTCCACTTT.

This clonotype was observed a single time. This sequence joins TRBV19 and TRBJ1-1; 11 bases align to TRBD1. This CDR3 region has 17 residues. V gave up 4 bases and J gave up 3 bases; unmatched junction bases: 10. The V gene's germline CDR1 is LNHDA and CDR2 SQIVND (reference sequence). CDR3: CASSRGQGGTGHTEAFF. In DNA form, the CDR3 reads TGTGCCAGTAGTAGGGGACAGGGGGGAACGGGTCACACTGAAGCTTTCTTT.

This clonotype has at least ten counts. This chain joins TRBV27 and TRBJ1-2, with D maybe TRBD1 (5 bases). The CDR3 runs to 18 residues. V was cut by 5 bases and J by 4 bases, with 26 bases left in between. The germline CDR1 and CDR2 sequences are MNHEY and SMNVEV (reference sequence). The CDR3 spells CASSPLEGGGRNFYGYTF. The DNA for the CDR3 is TGTGCCAGCAGTCCCCTTGAAGGTGGGGGGAGAAATTTCTATGGCTACACCTTC.

There are many counts of this clonotype. The V and J genes are TRBV7-2 and TRBJ1-3, with D uncertain. V dropped 0 bases and J dropped 0 bases, with 3 bases sitting between them. The CDR3 is made up of 14 amino acids. Germline V CDR1 and CDR2: SGHTA, FQGNSA. The CDR3 reads CASSLASSGNTIYF. The CDR3 nucleotides are TGTGCCAGCAGCTTAGCCAGCTCTGGAAACACCATATATTTT. The full variable domain, rest sourced from reference TRBV7-2 and TRBJ1-3, is GAGVSQSPSNKVTEKGKDVELRCDPISGHTALYWYRQSLGQGLEFLIYFQGNSAPDKSGLPSDRFSAERTGGSVSTLTIQRTQQEDSAVYLCASSLASSGNTIYFGEGSWLTVV.

This sequence joins TRBV20-1 and TRBJ2-1; tentatively, D is TRBD2 (6 bases). CDR3 size: 14 residues. V lost 3 bases, J lost 5 bases, and 14 bases lay in between. Germline CDR1 DFQATT, CDR2 SNEGSKA (reference sequence). CDR3 protein: CSARDYLRDNEQFF. The CDR3, as DNA: TGCAGTGCTAGGGACTACCTAAGAGACAATGAGCAGTTCTTC.